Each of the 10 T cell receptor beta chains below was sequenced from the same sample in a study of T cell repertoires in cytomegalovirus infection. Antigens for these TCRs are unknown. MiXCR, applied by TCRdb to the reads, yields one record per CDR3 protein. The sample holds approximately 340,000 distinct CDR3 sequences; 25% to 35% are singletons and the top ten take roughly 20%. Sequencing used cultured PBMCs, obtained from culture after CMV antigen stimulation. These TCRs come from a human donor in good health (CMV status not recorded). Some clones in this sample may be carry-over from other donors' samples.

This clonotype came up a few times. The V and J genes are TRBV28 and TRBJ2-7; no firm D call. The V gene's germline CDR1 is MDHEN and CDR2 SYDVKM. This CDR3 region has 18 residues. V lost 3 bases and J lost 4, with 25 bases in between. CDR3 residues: CASSFPLGSNQIPYEQYF. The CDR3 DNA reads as TGTGCCAGCAGTTTCCCTCTCGGATCGAACCAAATCCCGTACGAGCAGTACTTC. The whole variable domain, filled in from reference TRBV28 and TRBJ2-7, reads DVKVTQSSRYLVKRTGEKVFLECVQDMDHENMFWYRQDPGLGLRLIYFSYDVKMKEKGDIPEGYSVSREKKERFSLILESASTNQTSMYLCASSFPLGSNQIPYEQYFGPGTRLTVT.

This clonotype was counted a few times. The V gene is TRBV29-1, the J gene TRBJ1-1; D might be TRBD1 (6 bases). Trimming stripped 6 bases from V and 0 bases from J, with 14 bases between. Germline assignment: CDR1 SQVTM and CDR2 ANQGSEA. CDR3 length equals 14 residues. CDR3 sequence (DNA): TGCAGCGTGGCAGGGGAGACGATGAACACTGAAGCTTTCTTT. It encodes CSVAGETMNTEAFF.

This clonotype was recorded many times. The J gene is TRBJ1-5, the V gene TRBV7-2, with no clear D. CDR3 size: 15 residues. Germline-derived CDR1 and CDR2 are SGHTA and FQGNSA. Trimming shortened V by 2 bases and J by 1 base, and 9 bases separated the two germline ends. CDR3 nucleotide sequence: TGTGCCAGCAGCTTACACGCGGGAAGCAATCAGCCCCAGCATTTT. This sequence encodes CASSLHAGSNQPQHF.

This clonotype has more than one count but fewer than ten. The CDR3 spells CATSRASAGGSYEQYF. CDR3 nucleotides: TGTGCCACCAGCAGAGCATCAGCGGGAGGTTCCTACGAGCAGTACTTC. The chain combines TRBV15 with TRBJ2-7; 9 bases line up with TRBD2. Germline-derived CDR1 and CDR2 are LNHNV and YYDKDF (reference sequence). The CDR3 length is 16 residues. V was pared by 1 base and J by 1 base, with 5 bases of the junction left unmatched.

CDR3: CASSLGLGWDQPQHF. CDR3 nucleotide sequence: TGTGCCAGCAGTTTAGGGCTCGGCTGGGATCAGCCCCAGCATTTT. V is TRBV27 and J is TRBJ1-5; D gene uncertain. Trimming removed 2 bases from V and 5 bases from J, with 13 bases in between. Per germline, CDR1 MNHEY and CDR2 SMNVEV (reference sequence). This CDR3 spans 15 amino acids.

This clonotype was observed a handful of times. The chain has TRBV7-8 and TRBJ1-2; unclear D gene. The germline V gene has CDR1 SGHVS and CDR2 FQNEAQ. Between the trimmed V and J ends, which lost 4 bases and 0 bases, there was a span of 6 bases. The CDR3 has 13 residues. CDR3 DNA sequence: TGTGCCAGCAGCTCAATAACTAACTATGGCTACACCTTC. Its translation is CASSSITNYGYTF.

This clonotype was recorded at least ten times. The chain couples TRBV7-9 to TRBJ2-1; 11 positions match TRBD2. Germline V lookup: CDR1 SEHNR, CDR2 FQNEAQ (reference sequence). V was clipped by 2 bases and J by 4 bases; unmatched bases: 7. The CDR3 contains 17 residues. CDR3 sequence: CASSLPLAGGLYNEQFF. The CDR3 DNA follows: TGTGCCAGCAGCTTACCCTTAGCGGGAGGGTTATACAATGAGCAGTTCTTC.

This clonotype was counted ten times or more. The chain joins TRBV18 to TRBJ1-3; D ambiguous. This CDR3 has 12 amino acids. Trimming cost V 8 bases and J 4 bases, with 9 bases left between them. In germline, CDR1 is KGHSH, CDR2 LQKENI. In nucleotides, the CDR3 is TGTGCCAGCCAAGCGGTGGGAAACACCATATATTTT. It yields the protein CASQAVGNTIYF.

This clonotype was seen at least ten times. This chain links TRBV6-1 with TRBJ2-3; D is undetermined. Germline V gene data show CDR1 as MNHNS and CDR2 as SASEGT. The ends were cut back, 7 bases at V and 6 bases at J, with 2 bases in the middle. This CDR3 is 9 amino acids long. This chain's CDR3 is CASKDTQYF. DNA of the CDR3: TGTGCCAGCAAGGATACGCAGTATTTT.

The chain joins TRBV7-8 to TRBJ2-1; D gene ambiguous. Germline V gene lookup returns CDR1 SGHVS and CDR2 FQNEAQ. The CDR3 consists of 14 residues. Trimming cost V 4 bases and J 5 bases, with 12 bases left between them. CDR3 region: CASSSYSGNNEQFF. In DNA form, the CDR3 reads TGTGCCAGCAGCTCCTACTCGGGCAACAATGAGCAGTTCTTC.